Detailed here is one T cell receptor beta chain. Antigen: not known. With 4 bases clipped from V and 6 bases from J, the junction kept 9 bases outside the gene matches. CDR1 MRHNA and CDR2 SNTAGT come from the germline V gene. CDR3 length: 15 residues. The data were taken from a study of shared clonotypes between healthy human individuals. General study results and limits: Non-shared clonotypes displayed generation probabilities falling below those of clonotypes present in all four donors.

Researchers ran the assay at a deep level. Per the original methods: ImmunoSEQ gave junction-only sequences without quality scores, so filtering differed. Sequencing was performed with immunoSEQ multiplex PCR; in TCRdb, only in-frame clones are kept and a portion is missing. The V and J calls and clone size come from that table; D and trimming were worked out from the DNA. The sample contains over a million clones, about 98.5% of which appear only once. The TCR comes from a man aged 30 to 39 in good health. The chain combines TRBV6-4 with TRBJ2-1; 7 bases agree with TRBD2. Sequenced: naive CD4+ T cells sorted from blood. Subset indicated: CD45RA+ positively selected. CDR3 nucleotides: TGTGCCAGCAGTGTGGAGGGAGGGCTGTTCAATGAGCAGTTCTTC. It encodes CASSVEGGLFNEQFF.